These T cell receptor beta chains were read from a single sample in a study of shared clonotypes between healthy human individuals. Produced via immunoSEQ multiplex PCR; TCRdb's table is partial and in-frame only. The repertoire includes under 2,000,000 clones, about 95% of them detected once, and 0.95% to 1.5% sits in the top ten. The sequenced sample consisted of naive CD8+ T cells sorted from blood. These receptors were collected from a man aged 18 to 29 in good health. Both conserved end residues are part of each CDR3. Clone size appears in some rows only: once, few, many, or a class for an expanded clone.

size	V	J	CDR3
-	TRBV9	TRBJ2-3	CASTPGGGETDTQYF
-	TRBV7-2	TRBJ2-5	CASSLAAGGYQETQYF
-	TRBV4-3	TRBJ2-1	CASSQDRWAEQFF
-	TRBV30	TRBJ2-5	CAWRGGVETQYF
-	TRBV30	TRBJ2-7	CAWSPLSHEQYF
-	TRBV6-5	TRBJ1-3	CASSYDGISSGNTIYF
-	TRBV2	TRBJ2-7	CASSEELAGTYEQYF
-	TRBV5-6	TRBJ2-7	CASSYDRDDEQYF
-	TRBV5-3	TRBJ2-1	CARSAPPRSRDNEQFF
-	TRBV27	TRBJ2-7	CASSQAGGGIYEQYF
-	TRBV4-1	TRBJ2-3	CASSTETSPDTQYF
-	TRBV7-9	TRBJ2-2	CASSPPGTGNTGELFF
-	TRBV11-2	TRBJ2-7	CASSSRGSSYEQYF
-	TRBV7-2	TRBJ1-6	CASSLDGGFNSPLHF
-	TRBV6-5	TRBJ2-3	CASSISGPSTDTQYF
-	TRBV6-5	TRBJ2-6	CASSYSDLGANVLTF
-	TRBV6-5	TRBJ2-1	CASSNRASSYNEQFF
-	TRBV6-1	TRBJ2-7	CASSFATGSYEQYF
-	TRBV29-1	TRBJ1-2	CSVVTGVEFGYTF
-	TRBV9	TRBJ2-5	CASSVTSGGMDETQYF
-	TRBV7-2	TRBJ1-2	CASSLVVGDGYTF
once	TRBV4-3	TRBJ1-4	CASSQEIAGLPTNEKLFF
-	TRBV14	TRBJ2-1	CASSQGRVRAGEQFF
once	TRBV5-8	TRBJ1-2	CASSETVNYGYTF
-	TRBV6-6	TRBJ1-5	CASSFPSGGQPQHF
-	TRBV29-1	TRBJ2-1	CSVAGINYNEQFF
-	TRBV6-5	TRBJ2-7	CASTQPTGEVYEQYF
-	TRBV5-6	TRBJ2-1	CAWSQGENNEQFF
once	TRBV5-1	TRBJ2-1	CASSFSGSRLNNEQFF
-	TRBV6-5	TRBJ1-4	CASSSGAGWEKLFF
-	TRBV6-5	TRBJ1-2	CAASGGRGYTF
once	TRBV7-8	TRBJ2-5	CASSPGPGGLGETQYF
-	TRBV14	TRBJ2-7	CASSQVGGGYEQYF
-	TRBV9	TRBJ2-2	CASSVGGGTGELFF
-	TRBV28	TRBJ2-7	CASSFVGSGYEQYF